This entry lists 5 T cell receptor beta chains sequenced from one sample in a study of cytomegalovirus exposure and HLA in healthy donors. TCRdb keeps only in-frame clones here, not all; method: immunoSEQ multiplex PCR. The data contain more than 150,000 clones, around 81% of them singletons. The specimen was PBMCs. All receptors come from a woman aged 18-29 years in good health and CMV-seropositive.

This rearrangement joins TRBV13 to TRBJ2-7; D call uncertain. CDR1 PRHDT and CDR2 FYEKMQ come from the germline V gene (reference sequence). The CDR3 has 12 amino acids. V was cut by 5 bases and J by 3 bases, with 8 bases left in between. CDR3 DNA sequence: TGTGCCAGCAGCCACGGTAACTACGAGCAGTACTTC. It encodes CASSHGNYEQYF.

The chain combines TRBV29-1 with TRBJ1-2, with 10 bases aligning to TRBD1. With V trimmed by 4 bases and J by 0 bases, 8 bases remained unmatched. The CDR3 contains 16 residues. CDR1 and CDR2 from the germline V gene are SQVTM and ANQGSEA. The CDR3 region is CSVGPDRGRANYGYTF. CDR3 sequence (DNA): TGCAGCGTTGGCCCAGACAGGGGGCGAGCTAACTATGGCTACACCTTC.

This chain connects TRBV19 to TRBJ1-2; 8 bases map to TRBD1. The CDR3 length is 13 residues. The V segment lost 6 bases and the J segment 8 bases; nucleotides outside the gene matches: 8. CDR1 and CDR2 (germline): LNHDA, SQIVND (reference sequence). CDR3 amino acids: CASSSQGAPGYTF. The CDR3 DNA follows: TGTGCCAGTAGCTCCCAGGGGGCGCCCGGCTACACCTTC.

This chain links TRBV7-2 with TRBJ2-3; TRBD1 aligns across 9 bases. CDR1 is SGHTA, CDR2 FQGNSA, per germline. After removal of 2 bases from V and 1 base from J, the junction contained 4 bases not matched to a gene. There are 16 residues in the CDR3. CDR3 sequence: CASSLMGDRGTDTQYF. The CDR3 bases are TGTGCCAGCAGCTTAATGGGGGACAGGGGCACAGATACGCAGTATTTT.

This clone was detected only a few times. The chain joins TRBV14 to TRBJ2-1; TRBD1 agrees at 7 bases. This CDR3 spans 15 amino acids. Trimming at V came to 7 bases and at J to 9 bases, leaving 15 bases not matched to a gene. The V gene's germline CDR1 is SGHDN and CDR2 FVKESK. The CDR3 bases are TGTGCCAGCACCCTAGGGGACAGCCGAGGCGGTGAGCAGTTCTTC. Protein product: CASTLGDSRGGEQFF. The full variable domain, with the rest looked up from reference TRBV14 and TRBJ2-1, is EAGVTQFPSHSVIEKGQTVTLRCDPISGHDNLYWYRRVMGKEIKFLLHFVKESKQDESGMPNNRFLAERTGGTYSTLKVQPAELEDSGVYFCASTLGDSRGGEQFFGPGTRLTVL.